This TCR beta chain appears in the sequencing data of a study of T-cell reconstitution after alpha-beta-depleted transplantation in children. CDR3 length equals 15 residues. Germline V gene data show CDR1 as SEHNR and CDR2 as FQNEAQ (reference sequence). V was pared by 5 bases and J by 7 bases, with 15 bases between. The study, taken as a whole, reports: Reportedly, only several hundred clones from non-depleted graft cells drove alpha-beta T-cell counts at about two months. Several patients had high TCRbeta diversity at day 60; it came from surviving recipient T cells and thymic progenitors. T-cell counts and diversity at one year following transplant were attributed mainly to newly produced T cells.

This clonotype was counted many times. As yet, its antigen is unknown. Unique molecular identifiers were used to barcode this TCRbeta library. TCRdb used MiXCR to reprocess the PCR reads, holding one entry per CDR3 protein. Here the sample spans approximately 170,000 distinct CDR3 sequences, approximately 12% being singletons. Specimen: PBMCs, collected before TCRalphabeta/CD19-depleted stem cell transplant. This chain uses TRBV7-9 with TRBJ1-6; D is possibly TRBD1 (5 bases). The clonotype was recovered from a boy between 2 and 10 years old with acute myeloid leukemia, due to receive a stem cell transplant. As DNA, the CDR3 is TGTGCCAGCAGCACGGACACCTCGAGAAATTCACCCCTCCACTTT. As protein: CASSTDTSRNSPLHF.